Here is one T cell receptor beta chain with its context. These data belong to a study of shared clonotypes between healthy human individuals. TCRdb keeps only in-frame clones here, not all; method: immunoSEQ multiplex PCR. The sample lists around 2.5 million clones; roughly 93% were seen once. The sequencing input was naive CD4+ T cells from PBMCs. Subset in this sample: CD45RA+ positively selected. The clonotype comes from a man aged 18-30 years in good health. Some clones in this sample may be carry-over from other donors' samples.

DNA of the CDR3: TGTGCCAGCAGTTCGCCCGCGCGACCCACGCAGTATTTT. It encodes CASSSPARPTQYF. The chain uses TRBV28 and TRBJ2-3; D gene unclear. CDR3 length: 13 amino acids. CDR1 is MDHEN and CDR2 is SYDVKM in the germline V gene. Trimming shortened V by 4 bases and J by 9 bases, and 14 bases separated the two germline ends.